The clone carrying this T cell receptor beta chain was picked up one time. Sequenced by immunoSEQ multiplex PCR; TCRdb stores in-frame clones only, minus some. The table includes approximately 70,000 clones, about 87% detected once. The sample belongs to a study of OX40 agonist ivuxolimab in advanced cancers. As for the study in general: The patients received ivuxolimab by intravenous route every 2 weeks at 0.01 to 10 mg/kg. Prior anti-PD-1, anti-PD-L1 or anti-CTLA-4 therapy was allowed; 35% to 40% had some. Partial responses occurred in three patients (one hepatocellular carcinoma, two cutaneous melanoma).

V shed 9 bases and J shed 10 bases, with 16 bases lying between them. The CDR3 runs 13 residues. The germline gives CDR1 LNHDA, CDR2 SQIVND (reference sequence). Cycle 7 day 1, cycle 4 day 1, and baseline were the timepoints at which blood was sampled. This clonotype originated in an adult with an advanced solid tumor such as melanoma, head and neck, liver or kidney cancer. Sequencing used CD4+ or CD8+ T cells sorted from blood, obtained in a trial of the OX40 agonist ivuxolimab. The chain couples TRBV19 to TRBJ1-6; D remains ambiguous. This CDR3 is CASQSQENSPLHF. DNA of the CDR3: TGTGCCAGCCAAAGCCAAGAAAACTCACCCCTCCACTTT.